This is a list of T cell receptor beta chains from one sample in a study of blood T cell repertoires in COVID-19. Some clones are missing from TCRdb's copy, which holds only in-frame ones; the method was immunoSEQ multiplex PCR. In the table there are some 300,000 clones, 87% of which are singletons. Material for sequencing was peripheral blood. The receptor set was obtained from a man younger than 35 with active or convalescent COVID-19. Each CDR3 is given with its conserved first and last residue. A D gene is named only where the DNA matches it firmly. Part of the rows lack a size; the others show once, few, many or a class for expanded clones.

D: TRBD2; size: NA; J: TRBJ2-7; V: TRBV27; length: 16; CDR3: CASSLYPSGRAYEQYF; DNA: TGTGCCAGCAGTTTATATCCGAGCGGGAGGGCTTACGAGCAGTACTTC
D: NA; size: few; J: TRBJ2-3; V: TRBV7-2; length: 13; CDR3: CASSLQISDTQYF; DNA: TGTGCCAGCAGCTTACAGATTTCAGATACGCAGTATTTT
D: NA; size: NA; J: TRBJ2-3; V: TRBV3-1/TRBV3-2; length: 15; CDR3: CASSPKSPSTDTQYF; DNA: TGTGCCAGCAGCCCCAAGAGCCCTAGCACAGATACGCAGTATTTT
D: TRBD1; size: NA; J: TRBJ1-5; V: TRBV12-3/TRBV12-4; length: 12; CDR3: CASSRDRQPQHF; DNA: TGTGCCAGCAGCAGGGACAGGCAGCCCCAGCATTTT
D: TRBD2; size: NA; J: TRBJ2-3; V: TRBV28; length: 16; CDR3: CASSLGGGLAANTQYF; DNA: TGTGCCAGCAGTTTAGGTGGAGGACTAGCGGCAAATACGCAGTATTTT
D: NA; size: NA; J: TRBJ1-1; V: TRBV18; length: 14; CDR3: CASSPQGENTEAFF; DNA: TGTGCCAGCTCACCACAGGGGGAGAACACTGAAGCTTTCTTT
D: TRBD2; size: NA; J: TRBJ2-5; V: TRBV5-1; length: 18; CDR3: CASSVGTSGRLNQETQYF; DNA: TGCGCCAGCAGCGTGGGGACTAGCGGGAGGCTGAATCAAGAGACCCAGTACTTC
D: NA; size: few; J: TRBJ2-2; V: TRBV15; length: 13; CDR3: CATSRADTGELFF; DNA: TGTGCCACCAGCAGGGCCGACACCGGGGAGCTGTTTTTT
D: NA; size: NA; J: TRBJ1-4; V: TRBV19; length: 14; CDR3: CASKSSSGGEKLFF; DNA: TGTGCCAGTAAATCGTCGAGTGGCGGGGAAAAACTGTTTTTT
D: TRBD1; size: NA; J: TRBJ1-1; V: TRBV2; length: 14; CDR3: CASSRQGVNTEAFF; DNA: TGTGCCAGCAGTCGACAGGGGGTGAACACTGAAGCTTTCTTT
D: TRBD1; size: NA; J: TRBJ1-1; V: TRBV2; length: 13; CDR3: CASRTDRVSEAFF; DNA: TGTGCCAGCAGAACCGACAGGGTGTCTGAAGCTTTCTTT
D: NA; size: NA; J: TRBJ1-6; V: TRBV14; length: 13; CDR3: CASSQFEYSPLHF; DNA: TGTGCCAGCAGCCAATTCGAGTACTCACCCCTCCACTTT
D: NA; size: NA; J: TRBJ2-3; V: TRBV28; length: 12; CDR3: CASSLLEGTQYF; DNA: TGTGCCAGCAGTCTGCTGGAGGGTACGCAGTATTTT
D: NA; size: NA; J: TRBJ1-2; V: TRBV6-4; length: 12; CDR3: CASSDEGWGYTF; DNA: TGTGCCAGCAGTGACGAGGGTTGGGGCTACACCTTC
D: NA; size: NA; J: TRBJ1-3; V: TRBV15; length: 18; CDR3: CATSGTPGHEISGNTIYF; DNA: TGTGCCACCAGCGGCACCCCGGGACACGAAATATCTGGAAACACCATATATTTT
D: NA; size: NA; J: TRBJ2-7; V: TRBV28; length: 14; CDR3: CASSSGLLSYEQYF; DNA: TGTGCCAGCAGTTCAGGACTCCTCTCCTACGAGCAGTACTTC
D: NA; size: NA; J: TRBJ2-5; V: TRBV14; length: 15; CDR3: CASSQTLQGSETQYF; DNA: TGTGCCAGCAGCCAGACTCTACAGGGTTCGGAGACCCAGTACTTC
D: NA; size: NA; J: TRBJ2-3; V: TRBV6-6; length: 15; CDR3: CASSYQGDQADTQYF; DNA: TGTGCCAGCAGTTACCAGGGCGACCAGGCAGATACGCAGTATTTT
D: TRBD1; size: once; J: TRBJ1-4; V: TRBV9; length: 15; CDR3: CASSVTGQDNEKLFF; DNA: TGTGCCAGCAGCGTAACGGGACAGGATAATGAAAAACTGTTTTTT
D: NA; size: NA; J: TRBJ1-2; V: TRBV4-2; length: 17; CDR3: CASSQDTVRGAENGYTF; DNA: TGTGCCAGCAGCCAAGATACGGTCAGGGGCGCTGAAAATGGCTACACCTTC
D: NA; size: few; J: TRBJ2-3; V: TRBV3-1/TRBV3-2; length: 15; CDR3: CASSQGLMNTDTQYF; DNA: TGTGCCAGCAGCCAAGGACTGATGAACACAGATACGCAGTATTTT
D: NA; size: NA; J: TRBJ1-5; V: TRBV28; length: 14; CDR3: CASSQYREGQPQHF; DNA: TGTGCCAGCAGTCAATACAGGGAGGGGCAGCCCCAGCATTTT
D: NA; size: NA; J: TRBJ2-5; V: TRBV10-2; length: 13; CDR3: CASSEWGAETQYF; DNA: TGCGCCAGCAGTGAATGGGGAGCAGAGACCCAGTACTTC
D: NA; size: once; J: TRBJ2-7; V: TRBV5-1; length: 16; CDR3: CASSLPVGGVGYEQYF; DNA: TGCGCCAGCAGCTTGCCGGTAGGGGGAGTCGGCTACGAGCAGTACTTC
D: TRBD2; size: NA; J: TRBJ2-1; V: TRBV12-5; length: 14; CDR3: CASGPDYPSGEQFF; DNA: TGTGCTAGTGGACCGGACTATCCTAGCGGTGAGCAGTTCTTC
D: NA; size: NA; J: TRBJ1-4; V: TRBV29-1; length: 13; CDR3: CSVDAGRDEKLFF; DNA: TGCAGCGTTGATGCGGGCCGCGATGAAAAACTGTTTTTT
D: NA; size: NA; J: TRBJ1-4; V: TRBV15; length: 18; CDR3: CATSRDPPWSTRGEKLFF; DNA: TGTGCCACCAGCAGAGACCCTCCCTGGAGTACCAGGGGAGAAAAACTGTTTTTT
D: NA; size: NA; J: TRBJ2-1; V: TRBV7-9; length: 15; CDR3: CASSQGENSYNEQFF; DNA: TGTGCCAGCAGCCAAGGGGAAAACTCCTACAATGAGCAGTTCTTC
D: NA; size: few; J: TRBJ2-2; V: TRBV19; length: 17; CDR3: CAIRDVRGGANTGELFF; DNA: TGTGCCATTCGTGATGTAAGGGGCGGCGCGAACACCGGGGAGCTGTTTTTT
D: NA; size: few; J: TRBJ2-7; V: TRBV9; length: 14; CDR3: CASSGHSIAYEQYF; DNA: TGTGCCAGCAGCGGGCACAGTATAGCCTACGAGCAGTACTTC
D: NA; size: few; J: TRBJ1-4; V: TRBV9; length: 13; CDR3: CASSVGGQEKLFF; DNA: TGTGCCAGCAGCGTTGGGGGCCAGGAAAAACTGTTTTTT
D: NA; size: NA; J: TRBJ1-2; V: TRBV19; length: 11; CDR3: CASSIAGHYTF; DNA: TGTGCCAGTAGTATAGCCGGACACTACACCTTC
D: NA; size: NA; J: TRBJ2-2; V: TRBV11-2; length: 15; CDR3: CASSPLGLVDGELFF; DNA: TGTGCCAGCAGCCCACTCGGCCTAGTGGACGGGGAGCTGTTTTTT
D: TRBD1; size: NA; J: TRBJ1-2; V: TRBV5-1; length: 16; CDR3: CASSSPGQEKVYGYTF; DNA: TGCGCCAGCAGCTCCCCAGGACAGGAAAAAGTCTATGGCTACACCTTC
D: TRBD1; size: NA; J: TRBJ1-4; V: TRBV5-1; length: 18; CDR3: CASSSAAGGMRDNEKLFF; DNA: TGCGCCAGCAGCTCGGCGGCAGGGGGAATGAGAGATAATGAAAAACTGTTTTTT
D: NA; size: NA; J: TRBJ1-3; V: TRBV27; length: 15; CDR3: CASSSRMVPGNTIYF; DNA: TGTGCCAGCAGTTCGCGAATGGTCCCTGGAAACACCATATATTTT
D: TRBD2; size: few; J: TRBJ2-5; V: TRBV7-9; length: 19; CDR3: CASSPVPGLAEVREETQYF; DNA: TGTGCCAGCAGCCCCGTCCCGGGACTAGCGGAGGTTAGAGAAGAGACCCAGTACTTC